The 30 T cell receptor beta chains presented below share a single source sample, sequenced in a study of blood T cell repertoires in COVID-19. The repertoire was sequenced with immunoSEQ multiplex PCR; TCRdb's copy has only in-frame clones and lacks some. The table has about 160,000 clones, under 95% seen once. The sample was peripheral blood. The receptors originated from a young man with acute or convalescent COVID-19.

The gene calls are TRBV5-1 and TRBJ1-2; 7 nucleotides align to TRBD1. With V trimmed by 5 bases and J by 6 bases, 7 bases remained unmatched. This CDR3 region has 13 residues. From germline, CDR1 is SGHRS and CDR2 YFSETQ. In DNA form, the CDR3 reads TGCGCCAGCAGGCCCGGGACAGAGAATGGCTACACCTTC. It codes for CASRPGTENGYTF. The full variable domain, with the rest looked up from reference TRBV5-1 and TRBJ1-2, is KAGVTQTPRYLIKTRGQQVTLSCSPISGHRSVSWYQQTPGQGLQFLFEYFSETQRNKGNFPGRFSGRQFSNSRSEMNVSTLELGDSALYLCASRPGTENGYTFGSGTRLTVV.

The rearrangement links TRBV4-1 to TRBJ2-1, with a possible D match to TRBD2 (5 bases). Germline V gene lookup returns CDR1 MGHRA and CDR2 YSYEKL. This CDR3 is 16 amino acids long. V was shortened by 3 bases and J by 5 bases, with 17 bases between the two germline ends. CDR3 region: CASSHIGHGIHNEQFF. In DNA, the CDR3 is TGCGCCAGCAGCCACATCGGGCACGGGATCCACAATGAGCAGTTCTTC.

The CDR3 spells CASSDRILAGTTDTQYF. The CDR3 nucleotides read TGTGCCAGCAGTGACCGTATACTAGCGGGGACCACAGATACGCAGTATTTT. This rearrangement joins TRBV25-1 to TRBJ2-3; 10 nucleotides align to TRBD2. This CDR3 region has 17 residues. Per germline, CDR1 MGHDK and CDR2 SYGVNS. J was trimmed by 2 bases and V by 3 bases; bases with no gene match: 8. Using reference TRBV25-1 and TRBJ2-3 for the parts outside the CDR3, the full variable domain is EADIYQTPRYLVIGTGKKITLECSQTMGHDKMYWYQQDPGMELHLIHYSYGVNSTEKGDLSSESTVSRIRTEHFPLTLESARPSHTSQYLCASSDRILAGTTDTQYFGPGTRLTVL.

This chain connects TRBV25-1 to TRBJ1-3; D not certain. The CDR3 has 16 amino acids. V gave up 2 bases and J gave up 0 bases, with 11 bases separating them. Germline assignment: CDR1 MGHDK and CDR2 SYGVNS. CDR3 protein: CASSEVTIFSGNTIYF. The CDR3 region has the DNA TGTGCCAGCAGTGAAGTCACAATCTTCTCTGGAAACACCATATATTTT.

The V gene is TRBV3-1 (or the pseudogene TRBV3-2), the J gene TRBJ1-1; D unclear. The CDR3 is 12 residues long. V was pared by 2 bases and J by 7 bases, with 8 bases between. Germline V gene lookup returns CDR1 LGHDT and CDR2 YNNKEL (reference sequence). CDR3 in amino acids: CASSQNGREAFF. The CDR3 region has the DNA TGTGCCAGCAGCCAAAATGGGCGTGAAGCTTTCTTT.

The V gene is TRBV6-4, the J gene TRBJ1-5; D is possibly TRBD1 (5 bases). The V end lost 1 base, the J end lost 5 bases, and 9 bases lay between the germline ends. From germline, CDR1 is MRHNA and CDR2 SNTAGT. The CDR3 covers 14 residues. The DNA of the CDR3 is TGTGCCAGCAGTGACTGGGGGGGACATCAGCCCCAGCATTTT. The encoded protein is CASSDWGGHQPQHF.

J is TRBJ2-3 and V is TRBV7-7; 8 bases are a match to TRBD2. Looked up from germline, CDR1 is SSHAT and CDR2 is FNYEAQ (reference sequence). The CDR3 runs 16 residues. Trimming removed 2 bases from V and 0 bases from J; junction bases left unmatched: 4. CDR3 coding DNA: TGTGCCAGCAGCTTAACGCCGGGGGGGAGCACAGATACGCAGTATTTT. This translates into CASSLTPGGSTDTQYF.

V is TRBV19 and J is TRBJ1-6, with 7 bases fitting TRBD1. This CDR3 contains 13 residues. V was pared by 10 bases and J by 4 bases, with 4 bases of the junction left unmatched. Germline CDR1 and CDR2: LNHDA and SQIVND (reference sequence). The CDR3 is CATRQGYNSPLHF. CDR3 DNA sequence: TGTGCCACCCGACAGGGATATAATTCACCCCTCCACTTT.

The J gene is TRBJ1-1, the V gene TRBV27; no definite D call. This CDR3 region has 14 residues. V shed 3 bases and J shed 7 bases, with 15 bases lying between them. From germline, CDR1 is MNHEY and CDR2 SMNVEV (reference sequence). The CDR3 sequence: CASSFHRGQVEAFF. The CDR3 bases are TGTGCCAGCAGTTTTCACCGGGGTCAGGTTGAAGCTTTCTTT.

The rearrangement uses TRBV29-1 and TRBJ1-5; 9 nucleotides line up with TRBD1. Trimming cost V 4 bases and J 7 bases; bases outside gene matches: 2. The CDR3 spans 12 residues. The germline CDR1 and CDR2 sequences are SQVTM and ANQGSEA. The CDR3 region is CSVGQGDQPQHF. For the CDR3, the DNA is TGCAGCGTTGGACAGGGGGACCAGCCCCAGCATTTT.

This clone was detected only once. The J gene is TRBJ2-2, the V gene TRBV11-2; 9 nucleotides agree with TRBD1. The CDR3 spans 15 residues. V lost 3 bases to trimming and J lost 6 bases; unmatched junction nucleotides: 5. CDR1 and CDR2 from the germline V gene are SGHAT and FQNNGV. The CDR3 region is CASSLGQGIAGELFF. The CDR3 DNA follows: TGTGCCAGCAGCTTGGGACAGGGTATTGCCGGGGAGCTGTTTTTT.

The J gene is TRBJ1-5, the V gene TRBV7-8; TRBD1 is a possible D gene (5 bases). The CDR3 runs to 15 residues. Germline lookup yields CDR1 SGHVS and CDR2 FQNEAQ. V lost 1 base, J lost 4 bases, and 11 bases lay in between. CDR3 in DNA: TGTGCCAGCAGCTTAGAGAGACAGTTTAATCAGCCCCAGCATTTT. This codes for CASSLERQFNQPQHF.

CDR3 DNA: TGTGCCTGGAGTTTTGGGTTCTCGCAGGGGTTCACTGAAGCTTTCTTT. It is translated as CAWSFGFSQGFTEAFF. The chain links TRBV30 to TRBJ1-1; maybe TRBD1 (6 bases). The CDR3 length is 16 residues. The V end lost 2 bases, the J end lost 4 bases, and 20 bases lay between the germline ends. The V gene's germline CDR1 is GTSNPN and CDR2 SVGIG (reference sequence).

This chain connects TRBV30 to TRBJ1-5; D is possibly TRBD1 (6 bases). Trimming left V 5 bases short and J 7 bases short, with 15 bases between. The CDR3 covers 13 residues. Germline CDR1 GTSNPN, CDR2 SVGIG (reference sequence). The CDR3, as DNA: TGTGCCTGGGGGAAGACAGGTCACCAGCCCCAGCATTTT. Translation: CAWGKTGHQPQHF.

The rearrangement joins TRBV13 to TRBJ1-3, with a weak D call TRBD1 (5 bases). Germline CDR1 reads PRHDT; CDR2 reads FYEKMQ (reference sequence). The CDR3 covers 16 residues. The ends were cut back, 1 base at V and 2 bases at J, with 12 bases in the middle. Here the CDR3 DNA reads TGTGCCAGCAGCTTAGTGGGGGGGAGTACTGGAAACACCATATATTTT. The encoded protein is CASSLVGGSTGNTIYF.

This chain joins TRBV12-5 and TRBJ1-1; 9 nucleotides match TRBD1. Germline CDR1 reads LGHNT; CDR2 reads FRNRAP. The CDR3 totals 14 residues. J gave up 10 bases and V 4 bases, and 10 bases lay outside the gene matches. CDR3 loop: CASGSGQGPSGAFF. The CDR3, as DNA: TGTGCTAGTGGTTCTGGACAGGGGCCATCCGGAGCTTTCTTT.

V and J are TRBV27 and TRBJ1-3, with D perhaps TRBD1 (5 bases). The germline V and J ends were trimmed by 8 bases and 0 bases, with 17 bases remaining between them. The CDR3 loop spans 16 amino acids. Germline CDR1 and CDR2: MNHEY and SMNVEV (reference sequence). The CDR3 reads CASGILSGTSGNTIYF. DNA of the CDR3: TGTGCCAGCGGTATTTTGAGCGGGACCTCTGGAAACACCATATATTTT.

This chain uses TRBV19 with TRBJ1-5; TRBD1 agrees at 10 bases. Germline CDR1 and CDR2: LNHDA and SQIVND (reference sequence). This CDR3 is 18 amino acids long. V was pared by 5 bases and J by 5 bases, with 15 bases of the junction left unmatched. The CDR3 loop reads CASSSRDRGAQSDQPQHF. The CDR3 DNA reads as TGTGCCAGTAGTTCTAGGGACAGGGGAGCACAATCGGATCAGCCCCAGCATTTT.

The gene calls are TRBV5-1 and TRBJ1-3, with 9 bases matching TRBD1. After removal of 4 bases from V and 2 bases from J, the junction contained 10 bases not matched to a gene. CDR1 is SGHRS and CDR2 is YFSETQ in the germline V gene. There are 17 residues in the CDR3. As DNA, the CDR3 is TGCGCCAGCAGCAATACAGGGGGCCTACATACTGGAAACACCATATATTTT. Protein: CASSNTGGLHTGNTIYF.

The rearrangement links TRBV27 to TRBJ1-1; 7 nucleotides agree with TRBD1. Per the germline V gene, CDR1 is MNHEY and CDR2 is SMNVEV (reference sequence). The CDR3 loop spans 14 amino acids. V shed 5 bases and J 4 bases; nucleotides not matched to a gene: 7. CDR3 sequence reads: CASSTSSGGTEAFF. CDR3 DNA: TGTGCCAGCAGTACATCTTCAGGGGGCACTGAAGCTTTCTTT.

The chain uses TRBV13 and TRBJ2-2; 7 bases are a match to TRBD2. The CDR3 spans 16 residues. Germline V gene lookup returns CDR1 PRHDT and CDR2 FYEKMQ (reference sequence). The ends lost 5 bases at V and 7 bases at J; junction bases unmatched: 13. CDR3 residues: CASSPLGGSGHGELFF. DNA for the CDR3: TGTGCCAGCAGCCCTCTGGGCGGGAGCGGCCACGGGGAGCTGTTTTTT.

The chain combines TRBV27 with TRBJ1-1; weak D call: TRBD1 (5 bases). Trimming pared 6 bases from V and 5 bases from J, leaving 19 bases between. Per germline, CDR1 MNHEY and CDR2 SMNVEV (reference sequence). The CDR3 has 15 residues. This CDR3 is CASSRTSRVGTEAFF. DNA of the CDR3: TGTGCCAGCAGCCGGACGTCCAGGGTTGGTACTGAAGCTTTCTTT.

This chain joins TRBV27 and TRBJ1-6; TRBD1 is a possible D gene (5 bases). Germline CDR1 reads MNHEY; CDR2 reads SMNVEV (reference sequence). V was shortened by 8 bases and J by 6 bases, with 20 bases between the two germline ends. The length of the CDR3 is 16 residues. CDR3 protein: CASVTSREGPNSPLHF. The CDR3 DNA reads as TGTGCCAGCGTGACCTCCAGGGAGGGCCCTAATTCACCCCTCCACTTT.

The chain links TRBV6-6 to TRBJ2-1, with 11 bases that match TRBD2. This CDR3 is 20 amino acids long. V was pared by 6 bases and J by 0 bases, with 16 bases of the junction left unmatched. The germline CDR1 and CDR2 sequences are MNHNY and SVGAGI (reference sequence). This CDR3 is CASRRGGLAVPQSSYNEQFF. CDR3 coding DNA: TGTGCCAGCAGGCGAGGGGGACTAGCGGTACCCCAGAGCTCCTACAATGAGCAGTTCTTC.

The V gene is TRBV6-5, the J gene TRBJ2-5, with 10 bases aligning to TRBD1. The CDR3 totals 15 residues. The V and J ends lost 11 bases and 4 bases, in that order; junction bases with no gene match: 13. Germline CDR1 MNHEY, CDR2 SVGAGI. CDR3 protein: CAHTPGQGFGETQYF. Written as DNA, the CDR3 is TGTGCCCACACACCGGGACAGGGGTTTGGAGAGACCCAGTACTTC.

The gene calls are TRBV29-1 and TRBJ1-1, with 7 bases aligning to TRBD1. Trimming at V came to 6 bases and at J to 5 bases, leaving 9 bases not matched to a gene. Germline V CDR1 and CDR2: SQVTM, ANQGSEA. This CDR3 contains 13 residues. The CDR3 region is CSVDNRGWTEAFF. The CDR3 nucleotides read TGCAGCGTAGATAACAGGGGTTGGACTGAAGCTTTCTTT.

This clone appeared once. The chain joins TRBV6-5 to TRBJ1-2, with 9 bases identical to TRBD1. V was clipped by 6 bases and J by 8 bases; unmatched bases: 10. In germline, CDR1 is MNHEY, CDR2 SVGAGI. This CDR3 spans 14 amino acids. The CDR3 sequence: CASRPGTGSRGYTF. The CDR3 bases are TGTGCCAGCAGACCCGGGACAGGGTCGCGCGGCTACACCTTC.

The rearrangement joins TRBV19 to TRBJ2-7; perhaps TRBD2 as D (5 bases). The germline V and J ends were trimmed by 5 bases and 5 bases, with 7 bases remaining between them. Per the germline V gene, CDR1 is LNHDA and CDR2 is SQIVND (reference sequence). CDR3 length: 11 residues. CDR3 bases: TGTGCCAGTAGTGGACTTAACGAGCAGTACTTC. The encoded protein is CASSGLNEQYF. The variable domain in full, completed from reference TRBV19 and TRBJ2-7, reads DGGITQSPKYLFRKEGQNVTLSCEQNLNHDAMYWYRQDPGQGLRLIYYSQIVNDFQKGDIAEGYSVSREKKESFPLTVTSAQKNPTAFYLCASSGLNEQYFGPGTRLTVT.

The V gene is TRBV18, the J gene TRBJ2-7; D is possibly TRBD2 (5 bases). CDR1 and CDR2 (germline): KGHSH, LQKENI. Trimming shortened V by 6 bases and J by 7 bases, and 13 bases separated the two germline ends. CDR3 length equals 12 residues. This CDR3 reads CASSPRTGEQYF. DNA for the CDR3: TGTGCCAGCTCCCCTCGAACGGGGGAGCAGTACTTC.

This clone was recorded only once. The chain employs TRBV21-1 and TRBJ1-3. TRBV21-1 is reported as a pseudogene. This CDR3 comprises 13 residues. The chain's CDR3 is CASSKGLGNTIYF. The CDR3 nucleotides are TGTGCCAGCAGCAAGGGACTTGGAAACACCATATATTTT.